Reported below is one TCR beta chain. Germline loops: CDR1 LNHDA, CDR2 SQIVND (reference sequence). Trimming cost V 2 bases and J 8 bases, with 10 bases left between them. The CDR3 loop spans 13 amino acids. This specimen belongs to a study of technical replicates of blood from a few donors. Generated by immunoSEQ multiplex PCR, the TCRdb table keeps only in-frame clones and is missing some. The sample includes some 80,000 clones, approximately 75% of them seen just once. Sequencing used PBMCs. The TCR sequence derives from a human donor in good health. Some clones in this sample may be carry-over from other donors' samples. This sequence joins TRBV19 and TRBJ2-1, with no clear D. CDR3 loop: CASSITSVDEQFF. The CDR3 bases are TGTGCCAGTAGTATAACGAGTGTCGATGAGCAGTTCTTC.